This T cell receptor (beta chain) was captured in a study of CD8 T cells in ankylosing spondylitis. Study-level findings and limits: According to the report, clones linked to the disease were significantly enriched in matched synovial fluid samples taken from ankylosing spondylitis patients. Past research had described some motif variants in reactive arthritis synovial fluid and blood. The study identified a TCR beta motif of under ten highly homologous variants that appeared characteristic of ankylosing spondylitis blood.

Preparation of TCR beta libraries was done by quantitative 5'-RACE with molecular barcodes. TCRdb reprocessed the 5' RACE reads with MiXCR, giving one entry per CDR3 protein. The sample consists of roughly 150,000 distinct CDR3 sequences, 25% to 35% of them appearing once. V was clipped by 8 bases and J by 7 bases, with 15 bases between them. CDR3 size: 13 residues. The germline V gene encodes CDR1 SGHVS and CDR2 FQNEAQ. Comments on this clonotype: The antigen is undetermined.

This TCR was sampled from a male donor with ankylosing spondylitis. This chain uses TRBV7-8 with TRBJ1-5; D is possibly TRBD1 (5 bases). The sample was synovial fluid, either unsorted or a sorted T cell fraction (not recorded which). The CDR3 sequence is CASRGTDSQPQHF. The CDR3 coding sequence is TGTGCCAGCCGGGGGACTGATTCGCAGCCCCAGCATTTT.